The source of this T cell receptor beta chain is a study of radiotherapy plus CTLA-4 blockade in lung cancer (dated by TCRdb to the late 2010s). About the study as a whole: Objective responses occurred in 18% of enrolled patients, and 30% to 35% achieved disease control. Broader findings and caveats from the paper: The strongest predictors of response were reported to be early dynamic shifts in blood T cell clones along with a rise in serum interferon-beta following radiation. TCR clones derived from tumors expanded in peripheral blood after treatment with radiotherapy and ipilimumab.

Details on this clone: Its target antigen remains unknown. Per-nucleotide qualities are absent, and no much larger clonotype sits a single base away.

CDR3 length: 15 amino acids, cysteine to phenylalanine. Of the read, only the CDR3 DNA is kept; its 45 bases are in frame from base 1. At the junction V is shortened by 0 bases and J by 0 bases, with 7 bases in between. CDR1 and CDR2 are read off the germline V gene (reference sequence) as LNHNV and YYDKDF. In this study, focal radiation therapy paired with CTLA-4 blockade (ipilimumab) was tested in patients who had chemo-refractory metastatic non-small-cell lung cancer. The library was made by the immunoSEQ multiplex PCR assay. TCRdb retrieved this table from immuneACCESS and kept in-frame rearrangements only. Not all clones are present; in checked studies, unresolved V genes account for under half, and no reason is known for the remainder. Counted in this sample were about 62,000 clones; approximately 80% of them appeared once. Together, the top ten hold approximately 4.5% of the sample.

This chain is built from TRBV15 and TRBJ2-3; no D gene can be assigned with confidence. The sample in question was peripheral blood, obtained from a patient treated with radiotherapy plus ipilimumab. The source of this sequence is a human donor with non-small cell lung cancer who had a complete response to radiotherapy plus ipilimumab. The nucleotide sequence reads as follows: TGTGCCACCAGCAGAGATCACTCCAGCACAGATACGCAGTATTTT. Its protein is CATSRDHSSTDTQYF.